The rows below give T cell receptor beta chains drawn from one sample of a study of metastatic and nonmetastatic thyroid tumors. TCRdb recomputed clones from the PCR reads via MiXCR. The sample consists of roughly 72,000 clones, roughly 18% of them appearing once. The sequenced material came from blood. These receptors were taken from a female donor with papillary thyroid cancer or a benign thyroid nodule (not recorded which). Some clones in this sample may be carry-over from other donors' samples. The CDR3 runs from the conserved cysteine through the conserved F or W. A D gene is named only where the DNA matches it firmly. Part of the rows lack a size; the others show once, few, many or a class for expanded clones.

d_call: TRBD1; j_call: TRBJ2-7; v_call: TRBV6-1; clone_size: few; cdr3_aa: CATQGAYEQYF; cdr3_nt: TGTGCCACACAGGGGGCCTACGAGCAGTACTTC
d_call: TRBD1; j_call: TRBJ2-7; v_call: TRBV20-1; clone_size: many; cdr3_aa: CSARTGREQYF; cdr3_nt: TGCAGTGCGCGGACAGGGAGGGAGCAGTACTTC
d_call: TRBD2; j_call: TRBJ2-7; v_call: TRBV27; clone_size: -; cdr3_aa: CASSFSGRRYEQYF; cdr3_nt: TGTGCCAGCAGTTTTAGCGGGAGAAGGTACGAGCAGTACTTC
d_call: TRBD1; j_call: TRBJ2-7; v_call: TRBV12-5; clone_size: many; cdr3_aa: CASALGDRDYEQYF; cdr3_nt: TGTGCTAGTGCCCTCGGGGACAGGGACTACGAGCAGTACTTC
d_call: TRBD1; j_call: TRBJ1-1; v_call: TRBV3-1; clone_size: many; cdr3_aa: CASSPQGALRRTEAFF; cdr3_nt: TGTGCCAGCAGCCCTCAGGGGGCCCTTCGGAGGACTGAAGCTTTCTTT
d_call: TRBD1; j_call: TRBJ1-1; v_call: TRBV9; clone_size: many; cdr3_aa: CASSVGLMGTVNTEAFF; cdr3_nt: TGTGCCAGCAGCGTAGGGTTAATGGGGACAGTGAACACTGAAGCTTTCTTT
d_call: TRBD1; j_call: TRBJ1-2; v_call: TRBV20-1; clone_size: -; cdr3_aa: CSAPSGQVRGYTF; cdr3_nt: TGCAGTGCTCCATCGGGACAGGTACGCGGCTACACCTTC
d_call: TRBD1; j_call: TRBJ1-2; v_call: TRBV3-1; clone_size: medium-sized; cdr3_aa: CASSPTGGWGYTF; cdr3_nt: TGTGCCAGCAGCCCGACAGGGGGCTGGGGCTACACCTTC
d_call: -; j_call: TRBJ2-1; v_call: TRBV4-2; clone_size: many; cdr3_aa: CASSQELFGSGSYEQFF; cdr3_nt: TGTGCCAGCAGCCAAGAACTCTTCGGGAGTGGTAGCTATGAGCAGTTCTTC
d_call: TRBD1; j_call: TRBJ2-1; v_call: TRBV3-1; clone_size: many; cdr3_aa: CASSQDRQGSEQFF; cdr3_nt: TGTGCCAGCAGCCAAGATAGACAGGGGAGTGAGCAGTTCTTC
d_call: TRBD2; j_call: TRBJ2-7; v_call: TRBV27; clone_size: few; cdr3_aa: CASSFGGAESYEQYF; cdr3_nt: TGTGCCAGCAGTTTCGGGGGGGCCGAATCCTACGAGCAGTACTTC
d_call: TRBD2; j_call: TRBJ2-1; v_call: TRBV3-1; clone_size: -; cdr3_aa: CASSQELAVYNEQFF; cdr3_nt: TGTGCCAGCAGCCAAGAACTAGCGGTTTACAATGAGCAGTTCTTC
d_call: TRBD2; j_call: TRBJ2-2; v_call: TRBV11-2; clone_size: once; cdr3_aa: CASSLASGYTGELFF; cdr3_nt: TGTGCCAGCAGCTTAGCTAGCGGATACACCGGGGAGCTGTTTTTT
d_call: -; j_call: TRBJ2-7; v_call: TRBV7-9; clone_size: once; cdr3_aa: CASSPPMAGYEQYF; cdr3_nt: TGTGCCAGTAGCCCACCGATGGCCGGATACGAGCAGTACTTC
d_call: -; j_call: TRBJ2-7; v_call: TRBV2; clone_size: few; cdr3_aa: CASSRQIYEQYF; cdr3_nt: TGTGCCAGCAGCCGACAAATCTACGAGCAGTACTTC
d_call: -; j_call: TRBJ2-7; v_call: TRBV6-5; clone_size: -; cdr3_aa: CASSYSVPPGSYEQYF; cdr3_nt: TGTGCCAGCAGTTACTCTGTCCCACCGGGATCCTACGAGCAGTACTTC
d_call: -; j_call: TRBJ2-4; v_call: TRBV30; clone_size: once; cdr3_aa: CAWSEGDRLAKNIQYF; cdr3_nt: TGTGCCTGGAGTGAGGGAGACAGATTAGCCAAAAACATTCAGTACTTC
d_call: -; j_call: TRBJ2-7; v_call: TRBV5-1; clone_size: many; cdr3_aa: CASSAIPGPGEQYF; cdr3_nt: TGCGCCAGCAGCGCCATCCCCGGGCCTGGAGAGCAGTACTTC
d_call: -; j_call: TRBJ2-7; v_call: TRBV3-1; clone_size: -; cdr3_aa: CASSQASEQYF; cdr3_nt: TGTGCCAGCAGCCAAGCCAGCGAGCAGTACTTC
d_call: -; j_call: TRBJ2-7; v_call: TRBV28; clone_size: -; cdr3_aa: CASSLVLAAPVPHEQYF; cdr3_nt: TGTGCCAGCAGTTTAGTTTTGGCAGCCCCTGTCCCTCACGAGCAGTACTTC
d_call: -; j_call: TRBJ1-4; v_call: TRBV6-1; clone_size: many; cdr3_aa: CASTGTPLEKLFF; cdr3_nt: TGTGCCAGTACCGGGACACCCCTTGAAAAACTGTTTTTT
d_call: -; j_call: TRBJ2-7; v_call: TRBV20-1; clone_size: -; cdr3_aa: CSARVGRGSYEQYF; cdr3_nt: TGCAGTGCTAGAGTGGGTAGGGGCTCCTACGAGCAGTACTTC
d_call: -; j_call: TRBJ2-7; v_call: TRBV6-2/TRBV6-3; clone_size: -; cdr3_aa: CASSYKQCSYEQYF; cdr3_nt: TGTGCCAGCAGTTATAAACAGTGCTCCTACGAGCAATACTTC
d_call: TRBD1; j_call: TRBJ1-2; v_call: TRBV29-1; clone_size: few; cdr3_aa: CSVKGQGLLAF; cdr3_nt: TGCAGCGTTAAGGGACAGGGTCTGTTGGCCTTC
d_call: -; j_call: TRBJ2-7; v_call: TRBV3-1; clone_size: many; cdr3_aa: CASSVISYEQYF; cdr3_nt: TGTGCCAGCAGCGTCATCTCCTACGAGCAGTACTTC
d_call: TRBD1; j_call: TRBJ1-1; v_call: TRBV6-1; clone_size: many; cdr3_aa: CASTGGTEAFF; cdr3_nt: TGTGCCAGTACAGGGGGAACTGAAGCTTTCTTT
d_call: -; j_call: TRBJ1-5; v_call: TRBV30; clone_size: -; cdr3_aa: CAFSKEEGQPQHF; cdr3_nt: TGTGCCTTCAGTAAGGAGGAGGGCCAGCCCCAGCATTTT
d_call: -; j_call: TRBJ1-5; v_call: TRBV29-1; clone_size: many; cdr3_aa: CSAQRGSNQPQHF; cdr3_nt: TGCAGCGCCCAACGGGGGAGCAATCAGCCCCAGCATTTT
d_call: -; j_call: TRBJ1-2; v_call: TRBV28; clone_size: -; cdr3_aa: CASSFGVGGYTF; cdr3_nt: TGTGCCAGCAGTTTCGGAGTTGGTGGCTACACCTTC
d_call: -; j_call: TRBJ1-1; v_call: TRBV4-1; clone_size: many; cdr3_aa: CASSPWTQNTEAFF; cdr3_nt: TGCGCCAGCAGCCCGTGGACGCAGAACACTGAAGCTTTCTTT
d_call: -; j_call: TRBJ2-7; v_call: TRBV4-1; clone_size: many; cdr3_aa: CASSQETAQYF; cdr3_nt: TGCGCCAGCAGCCAAGAAACCGCGCAGTACTTC
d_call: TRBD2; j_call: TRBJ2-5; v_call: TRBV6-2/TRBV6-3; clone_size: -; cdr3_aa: CAIETSGGLKYF; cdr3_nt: TGTGCCATCGAAACTAGCGGGGGCCTTAAGTACTTC
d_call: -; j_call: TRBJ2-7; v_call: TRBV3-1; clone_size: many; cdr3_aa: CASSRRDYEQYF; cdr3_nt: TGTGCCAGCAGCCGCCGGGACTACGAGCAGTACTTC
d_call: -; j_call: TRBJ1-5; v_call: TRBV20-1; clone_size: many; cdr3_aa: CSAGPAGEFTPQHF; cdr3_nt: TGCAGTGCAGGTCCGGCAGGGGAATTTACGCCCCAGCATTTT
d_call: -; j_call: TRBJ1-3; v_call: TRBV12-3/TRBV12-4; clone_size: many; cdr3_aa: CASSPRSTGPSGNTIYF; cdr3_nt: TGTGCCAGCAGTCCAAGGTCTACAGGGCCCTCTGGAAACACCATATATTTT
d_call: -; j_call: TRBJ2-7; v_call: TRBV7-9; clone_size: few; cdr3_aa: CASSTAYEQYF; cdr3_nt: TGTGCCAGCAGCACAGCATACGAGCAGTACTTC
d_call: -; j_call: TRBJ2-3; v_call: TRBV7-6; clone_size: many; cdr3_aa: CASTIGPGATDTQYF; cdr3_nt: TGTGCCAGCACGATCGGACCCGGGGCAACAGATACGCAGTATTTT
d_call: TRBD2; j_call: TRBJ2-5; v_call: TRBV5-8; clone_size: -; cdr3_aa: CASSFGLGEGETQYF; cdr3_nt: TGTGCCAGCAGCTTCGGGTTAGGGGAGGGAGAGACCCAGTACTTC
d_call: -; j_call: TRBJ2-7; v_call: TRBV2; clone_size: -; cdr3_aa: CASRVLAYEQYF; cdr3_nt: TGTGCCAGCAGGGTGCTAGCGTACGAGCAGTACTTC
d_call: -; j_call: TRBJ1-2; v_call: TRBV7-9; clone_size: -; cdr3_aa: CASSATPAGYTF; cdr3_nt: TGTGCCAGCAGCGCCACACCGGCGGGCTACACCTTC
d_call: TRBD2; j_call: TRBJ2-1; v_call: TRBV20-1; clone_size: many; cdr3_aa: CSALKREGSSYNEQFF; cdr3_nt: TGCAGTGCTCTTAAGCGGGAGGGCAGCTCCTACAATGAGCAGTTCTTC
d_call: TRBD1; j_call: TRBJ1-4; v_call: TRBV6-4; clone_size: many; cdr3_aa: CASRATGGTNEKLFF; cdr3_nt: TGTGCCAGCAGAGCCACAGGGGGAACTAATGAAAAACTGTTTTTT
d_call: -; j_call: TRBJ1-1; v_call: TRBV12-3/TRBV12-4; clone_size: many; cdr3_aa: CASSPQGNTEAFF; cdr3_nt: TGTGCCAGCAGTCCCCAGGGGAACACTGAAGCTTTCTTT
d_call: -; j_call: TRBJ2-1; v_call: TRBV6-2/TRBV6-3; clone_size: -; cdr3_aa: CASTTEQFF; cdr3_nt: TGTGCCAGCACTACGGAGCAGTTCTTC
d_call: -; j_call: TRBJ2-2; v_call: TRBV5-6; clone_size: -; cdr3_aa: CASSLRGLENTGELFF; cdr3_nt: TGTGCCAGCAGCTTGAGGGGTTTGGAGAACACCGGGGAGCTGTTTTTT
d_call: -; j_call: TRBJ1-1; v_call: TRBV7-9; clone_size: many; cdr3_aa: CASSIGGTEAFF; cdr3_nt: TGTGCCAGCAGCATAGGGGGGACTGAAGCTTTCTTT
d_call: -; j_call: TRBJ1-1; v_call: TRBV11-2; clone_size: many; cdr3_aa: CASSLGVMNTEAFF; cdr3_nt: TGTGCCAGCAGCTTAGGAGTTATGAACACTGAAGCTTTCTTT
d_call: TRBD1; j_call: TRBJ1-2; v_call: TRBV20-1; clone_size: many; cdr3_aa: CSALQGNYGYTF; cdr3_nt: TGCAGTGCTTTACAGGGGAACTATGGCTACACCTTC
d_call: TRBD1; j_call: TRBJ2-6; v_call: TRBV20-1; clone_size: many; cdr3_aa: CSATTGANGANVLTF; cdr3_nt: TGCAGTGCTACCACAGGGGCGAACGGGGCCAACGTCCTGACTTTC
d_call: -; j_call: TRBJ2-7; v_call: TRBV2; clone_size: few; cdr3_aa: CASSELAGEQYF; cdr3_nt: TGTGCCAGCAGTGAGCTAGCTGGCGAGCAGTACTTC